The next 21 T cell receptor beta chains were all read from a single sample in a study of T cells in Graves' hyperthyroidism and ophthalmopathy. The investigators amplified TCR beta CDR3 regions from RNA transcripts. First-round RT-PCR targeting the TCR CDR3 was performed with the HTBI primer set. One entry per CDR3 protein results from TCRdb running MiXCR on the multiplex PCR reads. The table lists about 760,000 distinct CDR3 sequences, roughly a third of them singletons. Material for sequencing was blood. These receptors all come from a woman aged 40-49 years with Graves' hyperthyroidism.

This clonotype was seen ten or more times. The chain's CDR3 is CAIRGTGDEAFF. The CDR3 region has the DNA TGTGCCATACGCGGGACAGGAGATGAAGCTTTCTTT. The V and J genes are TRBV10-3 and TRBJ1-1, with TRBD1 identical over 8 bases. From germline, CDR1 is ENHRY and CDR2 SYGVKD. The ends lost 9 bases at V and 7 bases at J; junction bases unmatched: 7. This CDR3 spans 12 amino acids.

This clonotype was counted at least ten times. The gene calls are TRBV20-1 and TRBJ1-5; D unclear. The CDR3 sequence is 12 residues long. V was trimmed by 7 bases and J by 0 bases, leaving 7 bases between them. Germline V lookup: CDR1 DFQATT, CDR2 SNEGSKA (reference sequence). DNA of the CDR3: TGCAGTGGCCGATATAGCAATCAGCCCCAGCATTTT. Its protein is CSGRYSNQPQHF.

This clonotype occurred a few times. This rearrangement joins TRBV11-2 to TRBJ2-5, with TRBD2 as a possible D gene (5 bases). CDR1 is SGHAT, CDR2 FQNNGV, per germline. Trimming shortened V by 10 bases and J by 5 bases, and 20 bases separated the two germline ends. The CDR3 contains 14 residues. CDR3 loop: CATRPGGGGETQYF. The CDR3 nucleotides are TGTGCCACCCGACCCGGTGGTGGAGGCGAGACCCAGTACTTC.

Regarding this clonotype: Sequence at one end of the junction differs from germline and may be a read error. The chain couples TRBV9 to TRBJ1-1; D not certain. Looked up from germline, CDR1 is SGDLS and CDR2 is YYNGEE. CDR3 length: 16 amino acids. CDR3 in amino acids: CASSLLTEQRKTEASF. For the CDR3, the DNA is TGTGCCAGCAGCCTCCTCACGGAACAGCGGAAAACTGAAGCTTCCTTT.

This clonotype was recorded at least ten times. DNA for the CDR3: TGTGCCAGCAGTGATACAGTGGGAGAAGCTTTCTTT. Protein product: CASSDTVGEAFF. The V call is TRBV6-1, the J call TRBJ1-1; unclear D gene. V was shortened by 3 bases and J by 8 bases, with 10 bases between the two germline ends. Germline CDR1 is MNHNS and CDR2 is SASEGT. The CDR3 has 12 residues.

The sample holds many counts of this clonotype. The J gene is TRBJ1-6, the V gene TRBV7-9; 7 bases line up with TRBD1. The V gene end was trimmed by 5 bases and the J gene end by 9 bases; junction bases not matched to a gene: 13. This CDR3 is 16 amino acids long. The germline CDR1 and CDR2 sequences are SEHNR and FQNEAQ (reference sequence). This chain's CDR3 is CASSRDNTGVSSPLHF. Here the CDR3 DNA reads TGTGCCAGCAGCCGCGACAATACAGGGGTCTCTTCACCCCTCCACTTT.

The chain joins TRBV12-3 or TRBV12-4 to TRBJ2-6; the match to TRBD1 covers 10 bases. The ends lost 6 bases at V and 0 bases at J; junction bases unmatched: 5. This CDR3 contains 17 residues. The CDR3 loop is CASRGQGGSSGANVLTF. Here the CDR3 DNA reads TGTGCCAGCAGAGGACAGGGGGGGAGCTCTGGGGCCAACGTCCTGACTTTC.

This chain joins TRBV10-3 and TRBJ2-2; TRBD1 matches 9 bases. The CDR3 consists of 16 residues. Germline CDR1 is ENHRY and CDR2 is SYGVKD. Unmatched junction bases numbered 10, after V lost 4 bases and J lost 7 bases. The CDR3 DNA reads TGTGCCATCAGTGCCTTCGAGAGGGACAGGGACGGGGAGCTGTTTTTT. Translating gives CAISAFERDRDGELFF.

This clonotype was seen repeatedly, ten times or more. The chain carries TRBV5-1 and TRBJ2-7; TRBD1 agrees at 7 bases. V lost 2 bases, J lost 6 bases, and 5 bases stayed unmatched. The CDR3 is made up of 13 amino acids. CDR1 is SGHRS, CDR2 YFSETQ, per germline. This chain's CDR3 is CASSFRDSLEQYF. The CDR3 DNA is TGCGCCAGCAGCTTCCGGGACAGCCTCGAGCAGTACTTC.

The V call is TRBV7-9, the J call TRBJ1-2; no definite D call. V lost 5 bases to trimming and J lost 4 bases, with 14 bases between them. The CDR3 loop spans 14 amino acids. Germline-derived CDR1 and CDR2 are SEHNR and FQNEAQ (reference sequence). The DNA of the CDR3 is TGTGCCAGCAGCACATCTACAGCACCCTATGGCTACACCTTC. It yields the protein CASSTSTAPYGYTF.

V and J are TRBV4-1 and TRBJ1-1, with D perhaps TRBD1 (5 bases). The CDR3 has 12 residues. Germline CDR1 is MGHRA and CDR2 is YSYEKL. V lost 3 bases and J lost 12, with 14 bases in between. For the CDR3, the DNA is TGCGCCAGCAGCCACTCAGGGAGGGAAACTTTCTTT. It yields the protein CASSHSGRETFF.

The chain couples TRBV5-1 to TRBJ2-2, with a possible D match to TRBD1 (5 bases). CDR3 size: 16 residues. Germline CDR1 is SGHRS and CDR2 is YFSETQ. Trimming shortened V by 4 bases and J by 1 base, and 14 bases separated the two germline ends. This chain's CDR3 is CASSRGKGKNTGELFF. CDR3 nucleotides: TGCGCCAGCAGCCGTGGGAAGGGGAAGAACACCGGGGAGCTGTTTTTT. Drawing the rest from reference TRBV5-1 and TRBJ2-2, the complete variable domain is KAGVTQTPRYLIKTRGQQVTLSCSPISGHRSVSWYQQTPGQGLQFLFEYFSETQRNKGNFPGRFSGRQFSNSRSEMNVSTLELGDSALYLCASSRGKGKNTGELFFGEGSRLTVL.

This clonotype has just a few counts. The rearrangement joins TRBV12-3 or TRBV12-4 to TRBJ1-2; the match to TRBD1 covers 7 bases. After removal of 5 bases from V and 3 bases from J, the junction contained 12 bases not matched to a gene. CDR3 length: 16 amino acids. Here the CDR3 reads CASSPILIGGDYGYTF. The CDR3 nucleotides are TGTGCCAGCAGTCCCATCCTAATAGGGGGCGACTATGGCTACACCTTC.

This clonotype has more than one count but fewer than ten. The genes are TRBV15 and TRBJ2-3, with unresolved D. V was clipped by 5 bases and J by 1 base, with 10 bases between them. Germline V gene lookup returns CDR1 LNHNV and CDR2 YYDKDF (reference sequence). The CDR3 consists of 14 residues. The CDR3 sequence: CATSGPGRTDTQYF. The CDR3 DNA follows: TGTGCCACCAGCGGTCCAGGTCGCACAGATACGCAGTATTTT.

This clonotype was observed many times. V is TRBV19 and J is TRBJ2-7; TRBD2 agrees at 11 bases. The J segment lost 2 bases and the V segment lost 5 bases, leaving 5 bases of the junction unmatched. The germline gives CDR1 LNHDA, CDR2 SQIVND (reference sequence). The CDR3 has 15 residues. The CDR3 loop is CASSEGLADPYEQYF. In nucleotides, the CDR3 is TGTGCCAGTAGTGAGGGACTAGCGGACCCCTACGAGCAGTACTTC.

The J gene is TRBJ1-5, the V gene TRBV2, with a weak D call TRBD1 (6 bases). The germline V gene encodes CDR1 SNHLY and CDR2 FYNNEI. The CDR3 consists of 17 residues. Between the trimmed V and J ends, which lost 6 bases and 6 bases, there was a span of 24 bases. As DNA, the CDR3 is TGTGCCAGCAGGAGGGCAGGGGCCACTATAAATCGTCAGCCCCAGCATTTT. It is translated as CASRRAGATINRQPQHF. The whole variable domain, filled in from reference TRBV2 and TRBJ1-5, reads EPEVTQTPSHQVTQMGQEVILRCVPISNHLYFYWYRQILGQKVEFLVSFYNNEISEKSEIFDDQFSVERPDGSNFTLKIRSTKLEDSAMYFCASRRAGATINRQPQHFGDGTRLSIL.

This clonotype was seen many times. This chain joins TRBV29-1 and TRBJ2-7; 14 bases agree with TRBD2. This CDR3 is 15 amino acids long. V shed 4 bases, J shed 2 bases, and the junction held 4 bases outside the gene matches. Germline V gene lookup returns CDR1 SQVTM and CDR2 ANQGSEA. The CDR3 spells CSVGGLAGATYEQYF. The CDR3 DNA is TGCAGCGTTGGGGGACTAGCGGGGGCTACCTACGAGCAGTACTTC.

This chain connects TRBV10-3 to TRBJ1-6; 9 bases align to TRBD1. The CDR3 runs 18 residues. Germline CDR1 and CDR2: ENHRY and SYGVKD. Trimming at V came to 10 bases and at J to 0 bases, leaving 13 bases not matched to a gene. The CDR3, as DNA: TGTGCCAGCAACCCCACAGGGGGCCAGAGCTCCTATAATTCACCCCTCCACTTT. This gives the protein CASNPTGGQSSYNSPLHF.

This sequence joins TRBV20-1 and TRBJ1-1, with D possibly TRBD1 on 6 matching bases. The CDR3 loop spans 14 amino acids. Looked up from germline, CDR1 is DFQATT and CDR2 is SNEGSKA (reference sequence). With 1 base removed from V and 1 base from J, the gap between germline ends came to 10 bases. The CDR3 loop is CSARVPTGNTEAFF. The CDR3 coding sequence is TGCAGTGCTAGAGTTCCGACAGGGAACACTGAAGCTTTCTTT.

Concerning this clonotype itself: One junction end disagrees with the germline gene, perhaps due to a read error. V is TRBV25-1 and J is TRBJ1-2, with TRBD1 matching 8 bases. This CDR3 has 14 residues. CDR1 MGHDK and CDR2 SYGVNS come from the germline V gene. Here the CDR3 reads CAGSPDRGDYGYTF. The CDR3 DNA is TGTGCCGGCAGTCCTGACAGGGGCGACTATGGCTACACCTTC.

In its sample, this clonotype was seen many times. CDR3 DNA sequence: TGTGCCAGCAGCTTATATAGGGGTATGAACACTGAAGCTTTCTTT. Amino acids: CASSLYRGMNTEAFF. The chain uses TRBV7-2 and TRBJ1-1; perhaps TRBD1 as D (5 bases). Germline V gene sequence: CDR1 SGHTA, CDR2 FQGNSA. The CDR3 covers 15 residues. Trimming shortened V by 2 bases and J by 0 bases, and 10 bases separated the two germline ends.